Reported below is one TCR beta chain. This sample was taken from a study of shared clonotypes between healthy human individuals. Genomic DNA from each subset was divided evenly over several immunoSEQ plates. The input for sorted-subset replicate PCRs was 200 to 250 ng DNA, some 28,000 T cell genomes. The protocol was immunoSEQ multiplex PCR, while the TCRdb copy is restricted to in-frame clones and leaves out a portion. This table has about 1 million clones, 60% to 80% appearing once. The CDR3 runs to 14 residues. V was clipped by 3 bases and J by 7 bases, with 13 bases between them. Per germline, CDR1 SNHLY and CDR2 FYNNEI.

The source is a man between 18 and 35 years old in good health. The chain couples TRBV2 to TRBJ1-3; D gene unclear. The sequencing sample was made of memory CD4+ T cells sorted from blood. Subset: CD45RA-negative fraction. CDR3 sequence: CASSDNLVGNTIYF. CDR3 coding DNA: TGTGCCAGCAGTGATAATTTAGTCGGCAACACCATATATTTT.